This T cell receptor beta chain was identified during a study of blood T cells in healthy people across ages. Points from the study as a whole: Researchers deemed the diversity estimates from one million T cells underestimates. Getting older went along with TCR beta diversity per million T cells dropping roughly linearly. CMV status of donors was not determined, possibly confounding expanded clonotype changes.

On this clonotype: Its matching antigen is unknown.

V was clipped by 5 bases and J by 6 bases, with 9 bases between them. Germline CDR1 is SGHRS and CDR2 is YFSETQ. This CDR3 has 12 residues. PBMCs were isolated at a quantity of at least 7 million per sample. Then a second PCR, running about 6 to 11 cycles, was carried out with a sample-barcoded 5' primer and a J-beta primer mix. TCRdb reprocessed the 5' RACE reads via MiXCR and lists one record per CDR3 protein. The profile shows hundreds of thousands of distinct CDR3 sequences, roughly 30% of them singletons. The sequenced material came from blood. This chain links TRBV5-1 with TRBJ2-4; D perhaps matches TRBD2 (7 bases). This clonotype originated in a woman of 80 years or more in good health. CDR3 sequence: CASRGGGNIQYF. CDR3 DNA sequence: TGCGCCAGCAGGGGAGGGGGAAACATTCAGTACTTC.